The present T cell receptor beta chain was sequenced within a study of blood T cell repertoires in COVID-19. Study as a whole: Acute-phase and convalescent COVID-19 samples originated in the United States, Italy and Spain.

Profiling relied on immunoSEQ multiplex PCR, and the TCRdb table lists in-frame clones only, not all of them. The profile shows tens of thousands of clones, 80% to 90% of them singletons. The CDR3 runs to 17 residues. V lost 6 bases and J lost 4; bases outside the gene matches: 9. Germline V gene lookup returns CDR1 SGHVS and CDR2 FQNEAQ. The clonotype comes from an elderly woman with acute or convalescent COVID-19. This rearrangement joins TRBV7-8 to TRBJ2-3; TRBD2 matches at 14 bases. The sample consisted of peripheral blood. The CDR3 reads CASSHRLAGGRADTQYF. CDR3 in DNA: TGTGCCAGCAGTCATCGACTAGCGGGGGGGAGGGCAGATACGCAGTATTTT.